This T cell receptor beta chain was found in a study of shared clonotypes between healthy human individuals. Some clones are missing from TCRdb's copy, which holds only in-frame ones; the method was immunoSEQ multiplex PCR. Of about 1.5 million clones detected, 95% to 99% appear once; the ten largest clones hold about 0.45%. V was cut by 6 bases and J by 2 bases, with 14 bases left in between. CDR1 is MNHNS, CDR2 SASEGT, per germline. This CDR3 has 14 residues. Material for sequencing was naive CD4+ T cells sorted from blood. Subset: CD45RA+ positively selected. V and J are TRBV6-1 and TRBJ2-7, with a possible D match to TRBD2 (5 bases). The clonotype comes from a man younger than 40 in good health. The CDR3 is CASSVAHGAYEQYF. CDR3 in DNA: TGTGCCAGCAGCGTAGCGCACGGAGCCTACGAGCAGTACTTC.